The 32 T cell receptor beta chains listed next were all sequenced from one sample in a study of post-analysis software for immune sequencing data. Study findings and constraints: Five TRBV segments were significantly more frequent in patients than in controls. TRBV5-6, TRBV5-1 and TRBV20-1 were among these segments.

The TCR beta cDNA libraries contained unique molecular identifiers. In TCRdb, the PCR reads were re-called with MiXCR into one record per CDR3 protein. The table has around 180,000 distinct CDR3 sequences, roughly 31% seen once; the top ten hold approximately 1.5%. No antigens are known for them. The sample taken for sequencing was blood. All receptors derive from a girl aged 5 to 17 with multiple sclerosis.

V gene TRBV12-3 or TRBV12-4 combines with J gene TRBJ2-1, with D maybe TRBD2 (5 bases). CDR3 size: 14 residues. V was shortened by 9 bases and J by 2 bases, with 14 bases between the two germline ends. The CDR3 reads CASQIRETYNEQFF. As DNA, the CDR3 is TGTGCCAGTCAAATAAGGGAGACCTACAATGAGCAGTTCTTC.

Turning to this clonotype: A much larger clone differs from this one at a single base, so this may be a read error. This rearrangement joins TRBV7-9 to TRBJ2-6; maybe TRBD1 (6 bases). The germline CDR1 and CDR2 sequences are SEHNR and FQNEAQ (reference sequence). The CDR3 covers 14 residues. The CDR3 region is CASRPRAGANVPTF. CDR3 sequence (DNA): TGTGCCAGCAGACCGCGGGCAGGGGCCAACGTCCCGACTTTC.

The rearrangement uses TRBV12-3 or TRBV12-4 and TRBJ1-3; D is unclear. The V gene lost 0 bases and the J gene lost 2 bases, with 8 bases spanning the gap. The CDR3 extends over 15 amino acids. Here the CDR3 reads CASSLASLAGNTIYF. The CDR3 DNA reads as TGTGCCAGCAGTTTAGCCAGCCTCGCTGGAAACACCATATATTTT.

This clonotype showed up just a few times. This may arise from a read error, as a much more abundant clone is one base away. This chain uses TRBV9 with TRBJ2-1; a weak D match, TRBD2 (5 bases). The CDR3 runs 13 residues. Germline assignment: CDR1 SGDLS and CDR2 YYNGEE. The DNA of the CDR3 is TGTGCCAGCAGCGGGACGGGATACAATAAGCAGTTCTTC. It translates to CASSGTGYNKQFF.

The chain employs TRBV14 and TRBJ2-7; 7 bases match TRBD1. CDR1 is SGHDN, CDR2 FVKESK, per germline. V gave up 3 bases and J gave up 2 bases; unmatched junction bases: 4. The CDR3 length is 14 residues. CDR3 in amino acids: CASSHWDRTYEQYF. CDR3 sequence (DNA): TGTGCCAGCAGCCATTGGGACAGAACCTACGAGCAGTACTTC.

This clonotype showed up many times. It may be a read error: a sequence one base away is much more abundant. The rearrangement joins TRBV20-1 to TRBJ2-5, with D tentatively TRBD2 (5 bases). The CDR3 loop spans 15 amino acids. CDR1 DFQATT and CDR2 SNEGSKA come from the germline V gene (reference sequence). V shed 0 bases and J shed 5 bases, with 16 bases lying between them. CDR3 in amino acids: CSARDGSTSWETQYF. For the CDR3, the DNA is TGCAGTGCTAGAGATGGAAGTACTAGTTGGGAGACCCAGTACTTC.

This clonotype has a single count. The chain couples TRBV28 to TRBJ2-1; a weak D match, TRBD1 (5 bases). Matching the DNA end better, TRBJ2-7 makes the J call doubtful. The CDR3 has 15 amino acids. CDR1 is MDHEN and CDR2 is SYDVKM in the germline V gene. The CDR3 DNA follows: TGTGCCAGCGACTTGGGGCGGATGGCCGTCAATGAGCAGTACTTC. It codes for CASDLGRMAVNEQYF.

This clonotype was counted many times. The rearrangement joins TRBV5-1 to TRBJ2-7; 10 nucleotides match TRBD1. Germline CDR1 reads SGHRS; CDR2 reads YFSETQ. The CDR3 has 18 amino acids. With 0 bases clipped from V and 4 bases from J, the junction kept 13 bases outside the gene matches. The CDR3 spells CASSLALGFRTGGYEQYF. The CDR3 DNA sequence: TGCGCCAGCAGCTTGGCCCTAGGCTTCCGGACAGGGGGGTACGAGCAGTACTTC. The variable domain in full, completed from reference TRBV5-1 and TRBJ2-7, reads KAGVTQTPRYLIKTRGQQVTLSCSPISGHRSVSWYQQTPGQGLQFLFEYFSETQRNKGNFPGRFSGRQFSNSRSEMNVSTLELGDSALYLCASSLALGFRTGGYEQYFGPGTRLTVT.

This clonotype was found many times. CDR3 sequence: CASSQAGGVYEQYF. Here the CDR3 DNA reads TGTGCCAGCAGCCAAGCGGGAGGGGTCTACGAGCAGTACTTC. The chain links TRBV3-1 to TRBJ2-7; 8 bases line up with TRBD2. The length of the CDR3 is 14 residues. Germline V gene lookup returns CDR1 LGHDT and CDR2 YNNKEL (reference sequence). V lost 1 base and J lost 3; bases outside the gene matches: 2.

This chain connects TRBV4-2 to TRBJ2-4; the D gene is possibly TRBD2 (5 bases). CDR3 size: 15 residues. The ends were cut back, 0 bases at V and 9 bases at J, with 15 bases in the middle. CDR1 is LGHNA and CDR2 is YNFKEQ in the germline V gene. The CDR3 loop reads CASSQDVEGKAIQYF. CDR3 coding DNA: TGTGCCAGCAGCCAAGATGTAGAGGGTAAGGCCATTCAGTACTTC.

This clonotype was found many times. The chain couples TRBV20-1 to TRBJ2-3; D gene uncertain. Trimming removed 1 base at V and 3 bases at J, with 11 bases between. This CDR3 contains 14 residues. Germline CDR1 is DFQATT and CDR2 is SNEGSKA (reference sequence). CDR3 protein: CSARVSPVTDTQYF. The CDR3 nucleotides are TGCAGTGCTAGAGTCTCGCCAGTAACAGATACGCAGTATTTT.

This clonotype was found a few times. This chain joins TRBV7-9 and TRBJ2-1, with TRBD1 matching 8 bases. Germline V lookup: CDR1 SEHNR, CDR2 FQNEAQ (reference sequence). This CDR3 has 15 amino acids. V trimming: 2 bases; J trimming: 7 bases; junction bases outside the gene matches: 7. The CDR3, as DNA: TGTGCCAGCAGCTTACGGCAGGGGGCGGAAAATGAGCAGTTCTTC. It translates to CASSLRQGAENEQFF.

This clonotype appeared a few times. This sequence joins TRBV25-1 and TRBJ2-7; the D is unclear. Looked up from germline, CDR1 is MGHDK and CDR2 is SYGVNS. This CDR3 is built from 16 residues. Trimming took off 2 bases at V and 0 bases at J, with 14 bases between the two ends. In DNA form, the CDR3 reads TGTGCCAGCAGTGAAGGGTTTGATTTCCCCTCCTACGAGCAGTACTTC. It specifies CASSEGFDFPSYEQYF.

Regarding this clonotype: One end of the junction is discordant with germline, which a read error may explain. The chain carries TRBV28 and TRBJ2-5; perhaps TRBD2 as D (5 bases). Germline CDR1 and CDR2: MDHEN and SYDVKM. The CDR3 spans 13 residues. In DNA, the CDR3 is TGTGCCAGGAGTTTAGGGAGTGGGGAGACCCAGTACTTC. It translates to CARSLGSGETQYF.

V is TRBV12-3 or TRBV12-4 and J is TRBJ2-7; 9 bases agree with TRBD1. The V gene end was trimmed by 5 bases and the J gene end by 3 bases; junction bases not matched to a gene: 8. The CDR3 sequence is 15 residues long. CDR3 coding DNA: TGTGCCAGCAGTCCCGGGACAGGGAGCATCTACGAGCAGTACTTC. It is translated as CASSPGTGSIYEQYF.

V and J are TRBV29-1 and TRBJ2-3; 10 bases align to TRBD2. The CDR3 loop spans 16 amino acids. Germline lookup yields CDR1 SQVTM and CDR2 ANQGSEA. J was trimmed by 6 bases and V by 6 bases; bases with no gene match: 15. The CDR3 DNA sequence: TGCAGCGTCTGGGGCGACTCTAGCGGGAGTGTGGATACGCAGTATTTT. Translated, it gives CSVWGDSSGSVDTQYF.

A remark on this clonotype: Being one base from a much bigger clone, this may be a read error. The V gene is TRBV7-9, the J gene TRBJ1-4; D remains ambiguous. V was shortened by 3 bases and J by 4 bases, with 9 bases between the two germline ends. The CDR3 is made up of 14 amino acids. Germline loops: CDR1 SEHNR, CDR2 FQNEAQ (reference sequence). CDR3 sequence: CASSFRQLNEKLFF. DNA of the CDR3: TGTGCCAGCAGCTTCCGGCAGCTTAATGAAAAACTGTTTTTT.

This clonotype was detected ten times or more. The CDR3 DNA sequence: TGTGCCAGCAGCGTAGAACTGGGAACCTACACCTTC. It codes for CASSVELGTYTF. The chain links TRBV9 to TRBJ1-2; D is uncertain. The CDR3 spans 12 residues. The germline V gene encodes CDR1 SGDLS and CDR2 YYNGEE. Trimming removed 0 bases from V and 10 bases from J, with 10 bases in between.

This clonotype was observed many times. This chain links TRBV15 with TRBJ2-5; TRBD2 aligns across 11 bases. The CDR3 is made up of 15 amino acids. The germline CDR1 and CDR2 sequences are LNHNV and YYDKDF (reference sequence). Germline trimming cut 7 bases from V and 3 bases from J; bases unmatched to any gene: 7. The CDR3 is CATKDSGRAEETQYF. The DNA for the CDR3 is TGTGCCACCAAAGATAGCGGGAGGGCGGAAGAGACCCAGTACTTC.

The chain links TRBV20-1 to TRBJ1-1; D not certain. Per germline, CDR1 DFQATT and CDR2 SNEGSKA (reference sequence). There are 14 residues in the CDR3. V lost 5 bases and J 4 bases, leaving 17 bases between the germline ends. CDR3 bases: TGCAGTGCTTCTCGGAAGGGATGGAGCACTGAAGCTTTCTTT. It codes for CSASRKGWSTEAFF.

Ten or more counts support this clonotype. The J gene is TRBJ2-5, the V gene TRBV12-3 or TRBV12-4; perhaps TRBD2 as D (5 bases). With 4 bases removed from V and 5 bases from J, the gap between germline ends came to 14 bases. This CDR3 region has 14 residues. CDR3 in DNA: TGTGCCAGCAGTTCGATTTACGGGGTGGAGACCCAGTACTTC. Its translation is CASSSIYGVETQYF.

Many counts were recorded for this clonotype. The chain joins TRBV28 to TRBJ2-7; D remains unclear. Germline V lookup: CDR1 MDHEN, CDR2 SYDVKM. CDR3 length: 13 amino acids. V was clipped by 7 bases and J by 3 bases, with 13 bases between them. The CDR3 is CASTSDGFYEQYF. CDR3 coding DNA: TGTGCCAGCACCAGTGACGGGTTCTACGAGCAGTACTTC.

In this sample, this clonotype turned up a few times. The rearrangement joins TRBV7-9 to TRBJ2-7, with a tentative D call TRBD1 (6 bases). The CDR3 consists of 13 residues. The V end lost 8 bases, the J end lost 0 bases, and 11 bases lay between the germline ends. Germline V gene lookup returns CDR1 SEHNR and CDR2 FQNEAQ (reference sequence). CDR3 bases: TGTGCCAGCGGCCGGGACAACTCCTACGAGCAGTACTTC. Its protein is CASGRDNSYEQYF.

The chain uses TRBV7-2 and TRBJ2-1; possible D gene TRBD2, 5 bases. There are 15 residues in the CDR3. Germline V CDR1 and CDR2: SGHTA, FQGNSA. V lost 4 bases to trimming and J lost 6 bases, with 16 bases between them. The CDR3 protein is CASSSSGRVGNEQFF. Here the CDR3 DNA reads TGTGCCAGCAGCTCTTCGGGAAGGGTGGGCAATGAGCAGTTCTTC.

The chain has TRBV10-3 and TRBJ2-1; 10 bases are shared with TRBD2. Trimming cost V 11 bases and J 6 bases; bases outside gene matches: 10. This CDR3 contains 14 residues. Germline V gene lookup returns CDR1 ENHRY and CDR2 SYGVKD. The CDR3 loop is CAVTSSGSGNEQFF. The CDR3 nucleotides read TGTGCCGTCACTTCTAGCGGGAGTGGCAATGAGCAGTTCTTC.

This clonotype was counted a few times. The rearrangement joins TRBV7-9 to TRBJ1-5; TRBD1 aligns across 7 bases. Germline CDR1 reads SEHNR; CDR2 reads FQNEAQ (reference sequence). J lost 5 bases, V lost 3 bases, and 4 bases had no gene match. This CDR3 has 14 amino acids. CDR3 sequence (DNA): TGTGCCAGCAGCTTGACAGGGAACGATCAGCCCCAGCATTTT. It encodes CASSLTGNDQPQHF.

This clonotype is medium-sized within its sample. The chain has TRBV4-1 and TRBJ2-7; 10 bases match TRBD1. Per the germline V gene, CDR1 is MGHRA and CDR2 is YSYEKL. V shed 1 base and J 4 bases; nucleotides not matched to a gene: 4. This CDR3 comprises 15 residues. The CDR3 region is CASSQVGQGKYEQYF. In nucleotides, the CDR3 is TGCGCCAGCAGCCAAGTGGGACAGGGGAAATACGAGCAGTACTTC.

At least ten counts were recorded for this clonotype. This sequence joins TRBV10-3 and TRBJ2-1; a weak D match, TRBD2 (5 bases). V lost 6 bases and J 5 bases, leaving 11 bases between the germline ends. The CDR3 sequence is 13 residues long. Germline-derived CDR1 and CDR2 are ENHRY and SYGVKD. The CDR3 coding sequence is TGTGCCATCAGGAAAATGGAGGACAATGAGCAGTTCTTC. The encoded protein is CAIRKMEDNEQFF.

This clonotype was detected many times. The rearrangement links TRBV7-7 to TRBJ2-1, with no clear D. The CDR3 loop spans 13 amino acids. Germline values: CDR1 SSHAT, CDR2 FNYEAQ (reference sequence). V was clipped by 3 bases and J by 5 bases, with 8 bases between them. This CDR3 reads CASSLSRDNEQFF. In DNA form, the CDR3 reads TGTGCCAGCAGCTTGAGTAGAGACAATGAGCAGTTCTTC. Supplemented by reference TRBV7-7 and TRBJ2-1, the full variable domain reads GAGVSQSPRYKVTKRGQDVTLRCDPISSHATLYWYQQALGQGPEFLTYFNYEAQPDKSGLPSDRFSAERPEGSISTLTIQRTEQRDSAMYRCASSLSRDNEQFFGPGTRLTVL.

This clonotype has just a few counts. The chain combines TRBV28 with TRBJ1-1; maybe TRBD1 (5 bases). Trimming removed 3 bases from V and 1 base from J, with 9 bases in between. CDR1 is MDHEN, CDR2 SYDVKM, per germline. CDR3 length: 14 amino acids. In DNA, the CDR3 is TGTGCCAGCAGTTTGGGACTGCCGAACACTGAAGCTTTCTTT. Amino acids: CASSLGLPNTEAFF.

On this clonotype itself: It may be a read error: a sequence one base away is much more abundant. The chain carries TRBV7-2 and TRBJ2-7; perhaps TRBD2 as D (5 bases). The CDR3 is 14 residues long. Germline V lookup: CDR1 SGHTA, CDR2 FQGNSA. The V end lost 5 bases, the J end lost 3 bases, and 14 bases lay between the germline ends. DNA of the CDR3: TGTGCCAGCAGCCCATTGACTACCAGCTACGAGCAGTACTTC. As protein: CASSPLTTSYEQYF.

To note about this clonotype: A read error may explain this, as a much larger clone is one base away. V usage is TRBV20-1 and J usage is TRBJ2-3; TRBD1 is a possible D gene (5 bases). CDR1 DFQATT and CDR2 SNEGSKA come from the germline V gene (reference sequence). The CDR3 is 14 amino acids. For the CDR3, the DNA is TGCAGTGCTAGAGTGGTAGAGCTCACAGGTACGCAGTATTTT. It specifies CSARVVELTGTQYF.